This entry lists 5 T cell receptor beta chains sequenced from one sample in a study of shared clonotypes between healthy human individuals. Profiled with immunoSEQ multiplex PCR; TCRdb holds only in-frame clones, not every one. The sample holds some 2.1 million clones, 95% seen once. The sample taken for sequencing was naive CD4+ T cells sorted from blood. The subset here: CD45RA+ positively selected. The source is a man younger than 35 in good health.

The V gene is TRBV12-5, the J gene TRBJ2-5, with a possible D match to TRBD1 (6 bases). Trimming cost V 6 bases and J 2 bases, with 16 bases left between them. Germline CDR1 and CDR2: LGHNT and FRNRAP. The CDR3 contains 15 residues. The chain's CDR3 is CASGPALGGQETQYF. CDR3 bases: TGTGCTAGTGGGCCCGCCCTAGGGGGTCAAGAGACCCAGTACTTC.

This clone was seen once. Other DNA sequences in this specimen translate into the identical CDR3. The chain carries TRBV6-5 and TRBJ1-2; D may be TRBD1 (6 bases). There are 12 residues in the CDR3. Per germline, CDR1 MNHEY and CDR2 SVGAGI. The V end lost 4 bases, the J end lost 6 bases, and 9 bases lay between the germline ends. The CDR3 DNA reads TGTGCCAGCAGTTCCCAGGGGAATGGCTACACCTTC. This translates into CASSSQGNGYTF.

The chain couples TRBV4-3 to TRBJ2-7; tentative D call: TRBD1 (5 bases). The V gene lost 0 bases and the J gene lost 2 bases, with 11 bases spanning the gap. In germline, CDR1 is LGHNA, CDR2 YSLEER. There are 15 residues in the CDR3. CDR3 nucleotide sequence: TGCGCCAGCAGCCAAGATAGGGGTTTCGCCTACGAGCAGTACTTC. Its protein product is CASSQDRGFAYEQYF.

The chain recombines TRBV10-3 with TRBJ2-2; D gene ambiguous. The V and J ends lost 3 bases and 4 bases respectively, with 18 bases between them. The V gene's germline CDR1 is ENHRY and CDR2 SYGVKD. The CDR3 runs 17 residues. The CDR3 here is CAISERGFGSSTGELFF. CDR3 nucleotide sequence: TGTGCCATCAGTGAACGAGGTTTTGGATCCAGCACCGGGGAGCTGTTTTTT.

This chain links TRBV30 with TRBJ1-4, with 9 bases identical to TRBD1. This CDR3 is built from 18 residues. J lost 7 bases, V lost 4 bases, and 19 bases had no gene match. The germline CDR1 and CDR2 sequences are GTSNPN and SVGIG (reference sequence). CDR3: CAWIFSGPRDRAPEKLFF. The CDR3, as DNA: TGTGCCTGGATCTTTTCCGGCCCCCGGGACAGGGCCCCTGAAAAACTGTTTTTT.